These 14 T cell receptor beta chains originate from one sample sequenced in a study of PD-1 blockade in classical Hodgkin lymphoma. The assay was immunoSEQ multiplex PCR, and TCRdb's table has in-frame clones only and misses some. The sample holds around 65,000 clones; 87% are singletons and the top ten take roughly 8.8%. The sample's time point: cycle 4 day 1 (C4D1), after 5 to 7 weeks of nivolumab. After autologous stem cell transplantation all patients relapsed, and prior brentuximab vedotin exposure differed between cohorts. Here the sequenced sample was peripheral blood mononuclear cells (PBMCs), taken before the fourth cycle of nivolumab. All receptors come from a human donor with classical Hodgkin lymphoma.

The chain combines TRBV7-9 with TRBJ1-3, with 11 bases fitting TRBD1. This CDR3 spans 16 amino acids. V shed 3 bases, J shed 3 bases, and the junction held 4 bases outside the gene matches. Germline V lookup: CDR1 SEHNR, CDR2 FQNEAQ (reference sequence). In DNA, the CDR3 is TGTGCCAGCAGCTTCCCAGGGACAGGGGGTGGAAACACCATATATTTT. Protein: CASSFPGTGGGNTIYF.

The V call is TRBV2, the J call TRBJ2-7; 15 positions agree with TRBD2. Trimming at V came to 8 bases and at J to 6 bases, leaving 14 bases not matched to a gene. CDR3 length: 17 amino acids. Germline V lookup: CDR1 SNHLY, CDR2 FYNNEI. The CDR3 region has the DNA TGTGCCAGCTGGGGACTAGCGGGAGGTCCTCTTTCGACCGAGCAGTACTTC. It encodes CASWGLAGGPLSTEQYF.

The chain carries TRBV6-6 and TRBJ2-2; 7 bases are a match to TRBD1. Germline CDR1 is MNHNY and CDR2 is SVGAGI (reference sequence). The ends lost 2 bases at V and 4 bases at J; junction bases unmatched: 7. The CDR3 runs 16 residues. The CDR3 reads CASSYETGIATGELFF. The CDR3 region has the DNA TGTGCCAGCAGTTACGAGACAGGGATAGCCACCGGGGAGCTGTTTTTT.

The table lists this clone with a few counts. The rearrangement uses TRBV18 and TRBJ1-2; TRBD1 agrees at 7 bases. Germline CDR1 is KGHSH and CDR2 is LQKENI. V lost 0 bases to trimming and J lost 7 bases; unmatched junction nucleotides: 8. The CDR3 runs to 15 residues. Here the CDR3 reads CASSPPATGNAGYTF. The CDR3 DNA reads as TGTGCCAGCTCACCACCGGCGACAGGGAACGCTGGCTACACCTTC.

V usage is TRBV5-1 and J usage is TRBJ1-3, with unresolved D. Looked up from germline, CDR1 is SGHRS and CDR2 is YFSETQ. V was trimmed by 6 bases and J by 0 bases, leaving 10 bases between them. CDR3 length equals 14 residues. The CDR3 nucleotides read TGCGCCAGCAAAAGTGGGAGCTCTGGAAACACCATATATTTT. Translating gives CASKSGSSGNTIYF. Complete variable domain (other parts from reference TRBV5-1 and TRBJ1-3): KAGVTQTPRYLIKTRGQQVTLSCSPISGHRSVSWYQQTPGQGLQFLFEYFSETQRNKGNFPGRFSGRQFSNSRSEMNVSTLELGDSALYLCASKSGSSGNTIYFGEGSWLTVV.

Here the CDR3 reads CASSQPYAQGDNSPLHF. The CDR3 region has the DNA TGTGCCAGCAGTCAACCTTATGCTCAAGGGGACAATTCACCCCTCCACTTT. V usage is TRBV28 and J usage is TRBJ1-6, with D possibly being TRBD1 (5 bases). CDR1 is MDHEN and CDR2 is SYDVKM in the germline V gene. The CDR3 spans 17 residues. Trimming pared 5 bases from V and 7 bases from J, leaving 21 bases between.

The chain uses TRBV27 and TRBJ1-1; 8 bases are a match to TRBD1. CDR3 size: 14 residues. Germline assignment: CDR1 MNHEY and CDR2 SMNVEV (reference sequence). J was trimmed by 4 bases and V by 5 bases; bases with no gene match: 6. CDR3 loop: CASSTQGAGTEAFF. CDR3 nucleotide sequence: TGTGCCAGCAGTACCCAGGGGGCCGGCACTGAAGCTTTCTTT.

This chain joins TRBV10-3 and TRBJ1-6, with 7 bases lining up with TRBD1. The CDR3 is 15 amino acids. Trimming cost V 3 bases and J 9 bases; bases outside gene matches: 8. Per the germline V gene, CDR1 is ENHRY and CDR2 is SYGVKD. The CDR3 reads CAISERGGGASPLHF. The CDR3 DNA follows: TGTGCCATCAGTGAACGGGGAGGGGGCGCTTCACCCCTCCACTTT.

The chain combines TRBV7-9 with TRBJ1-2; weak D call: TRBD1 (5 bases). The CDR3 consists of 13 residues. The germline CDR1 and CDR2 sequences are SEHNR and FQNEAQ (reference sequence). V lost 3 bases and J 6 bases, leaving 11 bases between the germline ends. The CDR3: CASSLGRQDGYTF. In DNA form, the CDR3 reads TGTGCCAGCAGCTTGGGACGGCAAGATGGCTACACCTTC.

Here the CDR3 DNA reads TGTGCCAGCAACCTCCAGGGGAATACGCAGTATTTT. Encoded protein: CASNLQGNTQYF. The chain couples TRBV2 to TRBJ2-3; TRBD1 might be the D (6 bases). The germline V and J ends were trimmed by 7 bases and 7 bases, with 12 bases remaining between them. This CDR3 comprises 12 residues. CDR1 SNHLY and CDR2 FYNNEI come from the germline V gene.

The CDR3 DNA is TGTGCCAGCTCATTAGGACTCTCGTACCAAGAGACCCAGTACTTC. It codes for CASSLGLSYQETQYF. The genes are TRBV18 and TRBJ2-5; TRBD2 might be the D (5 bases). The CDR3 is 15 amino acids. The germline V and J ends were trimmed by 5 bases and 0 bases, with 13 bases remaining between them. The germline gives CDR1 KGHSH, CDR2 LQKENI.

In DNA form, the CDR3 reads TGTGCCAGCAGCCGACCGGGGGATCCCAATCAGCCCCAGCATTTT. Translation gives CASSRPGDPNQPQHF. The rearrangement joins TRBV2 to TRBJ1-5; possible D gene TRBD1, 5 bases. Germline values: CDR1 SNHLY, CDR2 FYNNEI. CDR3 length: 15 amino acids. Between the trimmed V and J ends, which lost 6 bases and 3 bases, there was a span of 15 bases.

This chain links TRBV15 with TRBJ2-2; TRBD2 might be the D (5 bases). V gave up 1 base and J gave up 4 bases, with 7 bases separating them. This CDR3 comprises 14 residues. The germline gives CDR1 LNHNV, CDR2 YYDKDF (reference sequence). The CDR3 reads CATSRVASTGELFF. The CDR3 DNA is TGTGCCACCAGCAGAGTAGCGAGCACCGGGGAGCTGTTTTTT.

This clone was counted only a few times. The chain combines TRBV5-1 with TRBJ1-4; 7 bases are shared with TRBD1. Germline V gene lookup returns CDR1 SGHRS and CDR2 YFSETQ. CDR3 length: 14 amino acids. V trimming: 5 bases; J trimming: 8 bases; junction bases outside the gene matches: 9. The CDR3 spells CASSPDRVGEKLFF. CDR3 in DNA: TGCGCCAGCAGTCCCGACAGGGTAGGCGAAAAACTGTTTTTT. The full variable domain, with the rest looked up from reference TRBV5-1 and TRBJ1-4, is KAGVTQTPRYLIKTRGQQVTLSCSPISGHRSVSWYQQTPGQGLQFLFEYFSETQRNKGNFPGRFSGRQFSNSRSEMNVSTLELGDSALYLCASSPDRVGEKLFFGSGTQLSVL.